This T cell receptor (beta chain) was obtained from a study of post-analysis software for immune sequencing data. Study results and caveats: A significant reduction in normalized Chao1 diversity was observed in multiple sclerosis patients versus controls. Patients carried 5 or 6 TRBV segments more frequently than controls did, and TRBV5-6, TRBV5-1 and TRBV20-1 were among them.

In regard to this clonotype: Its matching antigen is unknown.

V was cut by 7 bases and J by 2 bases, with 9 bases left in between. The CDR3 sequence is 12 residues long. Germline loops: CDR1 SQVTM, CDR2 ANQGSEA. Each TCR beta cDNA library carried unique molecular identifiers. Input populations of roughly 1 to 10 million T cells gave rise to a few hundred thousand cDNA molecules. TCRdb re-derived calls from the PCR reads in MiXCR, one entry per CDR3 protein. The repertoire holds roughly 800,000 distinct CDR3 sequences, with around 27% as singletons. This receptor was taken from a girl between 5 and 17 years old with multiple sclerosis. The sequencing input was blood. V is TRBV29-1 and J is TRBJ2-1; D gene ambiguous. This CDR3 is CSGGMTYNEQFF. DNA for the CDR3: TGCAGCGGTGGCATGACCTACAATGAGCAGTTCTTC.